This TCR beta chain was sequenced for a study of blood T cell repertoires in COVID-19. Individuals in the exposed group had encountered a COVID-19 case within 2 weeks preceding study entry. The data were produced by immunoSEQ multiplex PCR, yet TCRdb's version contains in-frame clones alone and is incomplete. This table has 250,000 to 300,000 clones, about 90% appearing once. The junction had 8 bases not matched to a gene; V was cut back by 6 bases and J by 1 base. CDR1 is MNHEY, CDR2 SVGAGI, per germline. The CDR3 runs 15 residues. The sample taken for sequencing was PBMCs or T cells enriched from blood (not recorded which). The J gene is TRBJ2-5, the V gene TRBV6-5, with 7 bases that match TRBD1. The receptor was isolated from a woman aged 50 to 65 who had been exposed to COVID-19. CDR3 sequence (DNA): TGTGCCAGCAGCTTAGACAGGGCCATCCAAGAGACCCAGTACTTC. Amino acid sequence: CASSLDRAIQETQYF.